This T cell receptor (beta chain) stems from a study of cytomegalovirus exposure and HLA in healthy donors. Points from the study as a whole: Reportedly, a later analysis found an Asian-associated ancestry cluster had fewer N-insertions than the approximately 640-donor mean. A link between a missense DCLRE1C variant and TCR beta V- and J-gene trimming emerged from a later analysis. Rare sequences made up most TCRs, while some public TCRs were found in many donors. TCR beta chains numbering more than 150 were designated cytomegalovirus-associated.

Concerning this clone itself: As yet, its antigen is unknown.

This CDR3 has 14 amino acids. In germline, CDR1 is LNHNV, CDR2 YYDKDF (reference sequence). The V gene end was trimmed by 5 bases and the J gene end by 7 bases; junction bases not matched to a gene: 10. PCR employed 60 Vbeta and 13 Jbeta primers. The table came from immunoSEQ multiplex PCR; TCRdb's copy has only in-frame clones and leaves some out. The repertoire includes 150,000 to 200,000 clones, approximately 80% of them detected once, and under 2% sits in the top ten. This TCR was sampled from a woman under 30 in good health and CMV-seronegative. The chain couples TRBV15 to TRBJ1-1, with 7 bases matching TRBD1. The sequencing input was PBMCs. CDR3 DNA sequence: TGTGCCACCAGCGTCTACAGGGGTGGAGGTGAAGCTTTCTTT. Protein sequence: CATSVYRGGGEAFF.